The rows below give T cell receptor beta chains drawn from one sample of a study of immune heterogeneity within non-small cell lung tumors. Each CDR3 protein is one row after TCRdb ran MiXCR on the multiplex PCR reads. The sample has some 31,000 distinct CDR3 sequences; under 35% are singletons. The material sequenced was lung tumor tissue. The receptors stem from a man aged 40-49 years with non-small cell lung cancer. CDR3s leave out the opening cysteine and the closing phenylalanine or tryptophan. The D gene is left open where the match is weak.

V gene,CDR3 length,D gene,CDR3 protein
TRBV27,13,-,ASSSRARSTGELF
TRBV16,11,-,ASSQISNTEAF
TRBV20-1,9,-,SGKGYNEQF
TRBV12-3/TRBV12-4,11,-,ASSFAGSYGYT
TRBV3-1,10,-,ASSQSGNEQY
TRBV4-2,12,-,ASSQDQGGYGYT
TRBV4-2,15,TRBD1,ASSPSSDRAGANVLT
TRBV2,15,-,ASSRFLRAREAISQH
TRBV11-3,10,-,VSGDPSYEQY
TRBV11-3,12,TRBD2,ASSLGGSQVEQF
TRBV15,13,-,ATSRGDASTDTQY
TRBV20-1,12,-,SASYRTLGYGYT
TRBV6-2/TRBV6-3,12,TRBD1,ASRPPGDSYGYT
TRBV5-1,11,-,ASSRTTSYEQY
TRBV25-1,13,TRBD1,ASSSRTGYTGELF
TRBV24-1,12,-,ATSDSRGTKEQF
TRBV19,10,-,ASKGENTEAF
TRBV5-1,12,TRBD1,ASSFDRGHYEQY
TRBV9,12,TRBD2,ASSEGTSGSPPF
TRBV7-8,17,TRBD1,ASSLTFRGRNANTGELF
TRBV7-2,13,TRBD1,ASSVTGGQVAEAF
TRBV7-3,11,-,ASSQLAAETQY
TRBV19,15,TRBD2,ASSINKLAGLMNEQF
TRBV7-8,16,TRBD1,ASSKTGTGTNLRNTIY
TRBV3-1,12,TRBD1,ASSQDWTGGGYT
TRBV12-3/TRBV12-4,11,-,ASDSAGSYEQY
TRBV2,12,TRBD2,ASRAGTSVYEQY
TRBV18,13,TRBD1,ASSPAGTGGSVQY
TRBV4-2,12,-,ASSHRTANPEAF
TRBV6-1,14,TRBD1,ASSNSGTGGSYEQY
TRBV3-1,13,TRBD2,ASSHRTSGSNEQF
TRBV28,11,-,ASSLILGREAF